This T cell receptor (beta chain) was found in a study of T cells in Graves' hyperthyroidism and ophthalmopathy. From germline, CDR1 is DFQATT and CDR2 SNEGSKA (reference sequence). V lost 6 bases and J lost 2; bases outside the gene matches: 9. The CDR3 spans 15 residues. Among ophthalmopathy patients, the Clinical Activity Score reached at least 3, the NOSPECS grade reached at least 4, and duration remained under 3 months. Amplified regions were TCR beta CDR3 sequences from RNA transcripts. When the TCR CDR3 underwent first-round RT-PCR, the HTBI primer set was used. TCRdb re-called the multiplex PCR reads with MiXCR, one entry per CDR3 protein. The sample lists about 350,000 distinct CDR3 sequences, 12% to 15% occurring once. The table lists this clonotype with many counts.

The V and J genes are TRBV20-1 and TRBJ1-2, with 10 nucleotides matching TRBD1. This clonotype was obtained from a woman aged 40 to 50 with Graves' ophthalmopathy. Source material: blood. The CDR3 bases are TGCAGTGCACCGACAGGGGGCGTTGCAAACTATGGCTACACCTTC. This sequence encodes CSAPTGGVANYGYTF.